This T cell receptor (beta chain) was found in a study of T-cell memory formation after mild COVID-19. This clonotype came up a few times. The antigen remains unidentified. The CDR3 sequence is 18 residues long. CDR1 and CDR2 from the germline V gene are SGHRS and YFSETQ. Trimming cost V 4 bases and J 4 bases; bases outside gene matches: 12. TCRdb called the 5' RACE reads again in MiXCR, with one record for every CDR3 protein. The table has more than 250,000 distinct CDR3 sequences, more than 15% seen once. Whole-study findings and limits: Unconfirmed was the SARS-CoV-2 specificity of second-wave clones that peaked on day 37. Clones that contracted from day 15 to 85 had balanced CD4/CD8; later expanders were CD4+ biased.

The sequencing sample was made of PBMCs or a T cell subset sorted from them (not recorded which). This TCR came from a man younger than 30 who had mild COVID-19 (a few samples of this study predate the infection). Cell type and time point are not known. V and J are TRBV5-1 and TRBJ2-3, with 13 positions matching TRBD2. As DNA, the CDR3 is TGCGCCAGCAGCCCCCGGACTAGCGGGGGCTCCACCTCAGATACGCAGTATTTT. Translated, it gives CASSPRTSGGSTSDTQYF.